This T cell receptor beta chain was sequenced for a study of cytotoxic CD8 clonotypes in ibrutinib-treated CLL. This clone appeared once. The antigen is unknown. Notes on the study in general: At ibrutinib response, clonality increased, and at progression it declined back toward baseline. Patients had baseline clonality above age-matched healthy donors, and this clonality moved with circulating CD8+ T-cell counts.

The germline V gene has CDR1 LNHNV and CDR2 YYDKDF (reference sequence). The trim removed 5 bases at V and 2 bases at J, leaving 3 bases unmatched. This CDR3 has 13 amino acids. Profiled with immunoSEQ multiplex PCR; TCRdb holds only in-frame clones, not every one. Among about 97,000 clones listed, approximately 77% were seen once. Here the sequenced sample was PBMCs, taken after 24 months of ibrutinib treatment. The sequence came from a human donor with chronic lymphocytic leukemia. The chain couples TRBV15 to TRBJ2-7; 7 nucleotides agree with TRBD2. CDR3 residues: CATSHRGAYEQYF. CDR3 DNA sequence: TGTGCCACCAGCCACCGGGGGGCCTACGAGCAGTACTTC.